A single sample gave rise to the 16 T cell receptor beta chains below, sequenced in a study of OX40 agonist ivuxolimab in advanced cancers. Library construction relied on the immunoSEQ multiplex PCR assay. TCRdb retrieved this table from immuneACCESS and kept in-frame rearrangements only. Not all clones are present; in checked studies, unresolved V genes account for under half, and no reason is known for the remainder. Across this sample there are tens of thousands of clones, with 75% to 90% seen only once. Of the sample, 9.5% to 15% is held by the ten largest clones. The source material was CD4+ or CD8+ T cells sorted from blood, sampled in a trial of the OX40 agonist ivuxolimab. All receptors derive from an adult with an advanced solid tumor such as melanoma, head and neck, liver or kidney cancer.

This sequence joins TRBV7-9 and TRBJ2-3; TRBD2 agrees at 9 bases. The CDR3 loop spans 14 amino acids. From germline, CDR1 is SEHNR and CDR2 FQNEAQ (reference sequence). V was pared by 4 bases and J by 6 bases, with 5 bases of the junction left unmatched. Written as DNA, the CDR3 is TGTGCCAGCAGCTCCTGGAGCGGGAGGGATACGCAGTATTTT. Translation gives CASSSWSGRDTQYF.

The CDR3 coding sequence is TGTGCCAGCAGCTTGCCTTCCGGCGGGAGAGGGCTGGATGAGCAGTTCTTC. It translates to CASSLPSGGRGLDEQFF. J is TRBJ2-1 and V is TRBV7-9; TRBD2 matches 7 bases. V lost 3 bases to trimming and J lost 8 bases; unmatched junction nucleotides: 16. Germline-derived CDR1 and CDR2 are SEHNR and FQNEAQ (reference sequence). This CDR3 spans 17 amino acids. The complete variable domain, with remaining parts taken from reference TRBV7-9 and TRBJ2-1, reads DTGVSQNPRHKITKRGQNVTFRCDPISEHNRLYWYRQTLGQGPEFLTYFQNEAQLEKSRLLSDRFSAERPKGSFSTLEIQRTEQGDSAMYLCASSLPSGGRGLDEQFFGPGTRLTVL.

This clone was found once. This chain connects TRBV11-2 to TRBJ2-1, with TRBD2 as a possible D gene (6 bases). V was pared by 0 bases and J by 11 bases, with 23 bases between. This CDR3 has 17 amino acids. Germline V gene sequence: CDR1 SGHAT, CDR2 FQNNGV. The CDR3 here is CASSLDPVVPGVWQQFF. The CDR3 DNA follows: TGTGCCAGCAGCTTAGACCCAGTCGTACCGGGAGTATGGCAGCAGTTCTTC. Drawing the rest from reference TRBV11-2 and TRBJ2-1, the complete variable domain is EAGVAQSPRYKIIEKRQSVAFWCNPISGHATLYWYQQILGQGPKLLIQFQNNGVVDDSQLPKDRFSAERLKGVDSTLKIQPAKLEDSAVYLCASSLDPVVPGVWQQFFGPGTRLTVL.

The chain recombines TRBV7-6 with TRBJ2-3; the D gene is possibly TRBD1 (5 bases). This CDR3 has 16 residues. The V end was cut by 2 bases, the J end by 5 bases, with 17 bases between. CDR1 is SGHVS and CDR2 is FNYEAQ in the germline V gene. For the CDR3, the DNA is TGTGCCAGCAGCTTAACCGACAGTTCAGTTATAGATACGCAGTATTTT. Its protein is CASSLTDSSVIDTQYF.

The chain is built from TRBV29-1 and TRBJ2-3; D gene ambiguous. Germline CDR1 reads SQVTM; CDR2 reads ANQGSEA. Trimming left V 4 bases short and J 0 bases short, with 11 bases between. The CDR3 has 14 residues. The CDR3 spells CSVGPQTSTDTQYF. CDR3 bases: TGCAGCGTTGGCCCACAGACTAGCACAGATACGCAGTATTTT.

The chain combines TRBV10-3 with TRBJ2-5; tentative D call: TRBD1 (8 bases). V lost 6 bases, J lost 3 bases, and 23 bases lay in between. This CDR3 has 17 amino acids. Germline values: CDR1 ENHRY, CDR2 SYGVKD. CDR3 amino acids: CAIRGGQGGTVEETQYF. Written as DNA, the CDR3 is TGTGCCATCAGGGGCGGACAGGGAGGGACGGTAGAAGAGACCCAGTACTTC.

The chain recombines TRBV2 with TRBJ2-7, with 11 bases that match TRBD1. J gave up 0 bases and V 6 bases, and 4 bases lay outside the gene matches. Germline V lookup: CDR1 SNHLY, CDR2 FYNNEI. CDR3 size: 15 residues. The CDR3 sequence: CASSGDRGSSYEQYF. The CDR3, as DNA: TGTGCCAGCAGCGGGGACAGGGGGAGCTCCTACGAGCAGTACTTC. The full variable domain, completed using reference TRBV2 and TRBJ2-7, is EPEVTQTPSHQVTQMGQEVILRCVPISNHLYFYWYRQILGQKVEFLVSFYNNEISEKSEIFDDQFSVERPDGSNFTLKIRSTKLEDSAMYFCASSGDRGSSYEQYFGPGTRLTVT.

The gene calls are TRBV6-6 and TRBJ2-7, with 7 bases that match TRBD1. Germline values: CDR1 MNHNY, CDR2 SVGAGI (reference sequence). The CDR3 is 16 amino acids. V was pared by 2 bases and J by 3 bases, with 10 bases of the junction left unmatched. The CDR3 nucleotides are TGTGCCAGCAGTTACACCATCACAGGGGCGAACTACGAGCAGTACTTC. Amino acid sequence: CASSYTITGANYEQYF.

V is TRBV27 and J is TRBJ2-7, with a tentative D call TRBD2 (6 bases). The CDR3 has 16 amino acids. V gave up 7 bases and J gave up 0 bases, with 19 bases separating them. Germline V gene lookup returns CDR1 MNHEY and CDR2 SMNVEV (reference sequence). The chain's CDR3 is CASTPLTSLPSYEQYF. In DNA, the CDR3 is TGTGCCAGCACCCCGTTAACTAGCTTACCCTCCTACGAGCAGTACTTC.

This rearrangement joins TRBV30 to TRBJ2-7; D may match TRBD1 or TRBD2 (5 bases each). Germline lookup yields CDR1 GTSNPN and CDR2 SVGIG (reference sequence). This CDR3 comprises 14 residues. V shed 3 bases and J shed 0 bases, with 12 bases lying between them. The CDR3 here is CAWSLGPSSYEQYF. In DNA form, the CDR3 reads TGTGCCTGGAGCCTGGGACCGAGCTCCTACGAGCAGTACTTC.

The CDR3 DNA follows: TGTGCCAGCAGCTTGGGGGGGACAGCGAACACCGGGGAGCTGTTTTTT. Translated, it gives CASSLGGTANTGELFF. J is TRBJ2-2 and V is TRBV11-3, with D perhaps TRBD1 or TRBD2 (7 bases each). CDR3 length equals 16 residues. V shed 3 bases and J shed 0 bases, with 11 bases lying between them. Germline V gene lookup returns CDR1 SGHNT and CDR2 YENEEA. The full variable domain, in which reference TRBV11-3 and TRBJ2-2 provide the parts outside the CDR3, is EAGVVQSPRYKIIEKKQPVAFWCNPISGHNTLYWYLQNLGQGPELLIRYENEEAVDDSQLPKDRFSAERLKGVDSTLKIQPAELGDSAVYLCASSLGGTANTGELFFGEGSRLTVL.

This chain joins TRBV7-2 and TRBJ2-7; D unresolved. Trimming removed 6 bases from V and 2 bases from J, with 14 bases in between. This CDR3 has 14 residues. Looked up from germline, CDR1 is SGHTA and CDR2 is FQGNSA. The CDR3 here is CASSPYDGAYEQYF. CDR3 in DNA: TGTGCCAGCAGTCCATACGACGGAGCCTACGAGCAGTACTTC.

The chain carries TRBV9 and TRBJ1-2, with 10 bases identical to TRBD1. This CDR3 is 16 amino acids long. V dropped 1 base and J dropped 3; count of bases not matched to a gene: 6. Germline assignment: CDR1 SGDLS and CDR2 YYNGEE. The CDR3: CASSVRVTGGDYGYTF. CDR3 coding DNA: TGTGCCAGCAGCGTACGGGTGACAGGGGGCGACTATGGCTACACCTTC.

In its sample, this clone was seen a few times. The chain couples TRBV2 to TRBJ1-4; D not certain. CDR3 length: 14 amino acids. Germline V gives CDR1 SNHLY, CDR2 FYNNEI. Trimming took 7 bases from V and 2 from J, leaving 11 bases between them. The CDR3 is CASTPMGTNEKLFF. The DNA of the CDR3 is TGTGCCAGCACCCCGATGGGGACTAATGAAAAACTGTTTTTT.

The chain has TRBV29-1 and TRBJ2-7; D is unresolved. In germline, CDR1 is SQVTM, CDR2 ANQGSEA. V was clipped by 0 bases and J by 4 bases, with 7 bases between them. The CDR3 extends over 12 amino acids. The CDR3: CSVEDPWYEQYF. The CDR3, as DNA: TGCAGCGTTGAAGATCCCTGGTACGAGCAGTACTTC.

The chain is built from TRBV9 and TRBJ2-7; 9 bases match TRBD1. The CDR3 runs 15 residues. J gave up 4 bases and V 0 bases, and 5 bases lay outside the gene matches. CDR1 and CDR2 (germline): SGDLS, YYNGEE. CDR3 bases: TGTGCCAGCAGCGTAGGGGGACAGGGCCCTTACGAGCAGTACTTC. Translated: CASSVGGQGPYEQYF.